The 24 T cell receptor beta chains in this list originate from one sample, sequenced in a study of CD8 T cells in Susac syndrome. After extraction with the RNeasy kit, about 0.45 to 1 ug of the RNA was reverse transcribed using random hexamers. MiXCR was run by TCRdb on the immunoSEQ multiplex PCR reads, yielding one entry per CDR3 protein. Among some 190,000 distinct CDR3 sequences, approximately 93% were seen once, and the ten largest hold 0.09% to 0.12%. The sample comprised CD4+ T cells from PBMCs. These receptors all stem from a human donor in good health.

The genes are TRBV6-1 and TRBJ2-5, with 10 bases matching TRBD2. The CDR3 contains 17 residues. V lost 0 bases and J lost 3; bases outside the gene matches: 7. Germline lookup yields CDR1 MNHNS and CDR2 SASEGT. CDR3 protein: CASSEAPLAGEKETQYF. For the CDR3, the DNA is TGTGCCAGCAGTGAAGCGCCTCTAGCGGGGGAAAAAGAGACCCAGTACTTC.

V usage is TRBV6-6 and J usage is TRBJ2-5; D not certain. Trimming removed 8 bases from V and 4 bases from J, with 14 bases in between. CDR1 and CDR2 (germline): MNHNY, SVGAGI (reference sequence). This CDR3 region has 13 residues. CDR3 protein: CASRSPVGETQYF. DNA of the CDR3: TGTGCCAGCCGAAGCCCGGTAGGAGAGACCCAGTACTTC.

The chain employs TRBV20-1 and TRBJ1-2; weak D call: TRBD1 (6 bases). V lost 0 bases, J lost 6 bases, and 11 bases lay in between. Per the germline V gene, CDR1 is DFQATT and CDR2 is SNEGSKA (reference sequence). The CDR3 has 13 amino acids. The CDR3 nucleotides are TGCAGTGCTAGAGAAACAGGGTTAGATGGCTACACCTTC. Translating gives CSARETGLDGYTF.

This clonotype was recorded once. The rearrangement uses TRBV2 and TRBJ2-7; the D is unclear. The CDR3 length is 16 residues. V lost 3 bases and J 2 bases, leaving 17 bases between the germline ends. CDR1 is SNHLY, CDR2 FYNNEI, per germline. The CDR3 region has the DNA TGTGCCAGCAGTGATCGTGCATGGACGGCACCCTACGAGCAGTACTTC. It encodes CASSDRAWTAPYEQYF.

V and J are TRBV4-2 and TRBJ2-5; 10 nucleotides agree with TRBD1. Germline values: CDR1 LGHNA, CDR2 YNFKEQ. This CDR3 contains 16 residues. V was pared by 4 bases and J by 2 bases, with 7 bases of the junction left unmatched. CDR3 sequence (DNA): TGTGCCAGCAGCCCCCGAAAGGGACAGGGGCAAGAGACCCAGTACTTC. Protein product: CASSPRKGQGQETQYF.

The CDR3 DNA sequence: TGTGCCACCAGCAGAGATTCTACAGGGGGAGGTAACATTCAGTACTTC. It is translated as CATSRDSTGGGNIQYF. This chain joins TRBV15 and TRBJ2-4; 8 bases line up with TRBD1. CDR1 and CDR2 from the germline V gene are LNHNV and YYDKDF (reference sequence). With V trimmed by 0 bases and J by 7 bases, 8 bases remained unmatched. The CDR3 sequence is 16 residues long.

This chain connects TRBV21-1 to TRBJ2-1; the listed D gene, TRBD2, was not tested against the DNA. TRBV21-1 is designated a pseudogene. The CDR3 is 16 residues long. The chain's CDR3 is CASSSLTSGGNNEQFF. The CDR3 nucleotides are TGTGCCAGCAGCAGCCTGACTAGCGGGGGGAACAATGAGCAGTTCTTC.

The chain has TRBV20-1 and TRBJ1-2; 7 positions agree with TRBD1. The V gene's germline CDR1 is DFQATT and CDR2 SNEGSKA (reference sequence). Trimming took 6 bases from V and 8 from J; bases not matched to a gene: 15. The CDR3 extends over 14 amino acids. The CDR3 sequence: CSAETTGRTGGYTF. The CDR3 DNA reads TGCAGTGCAGAAACTACAGGGAGGACAGGCGGCTACACCTTC.

CDR3 region: CASSIIGVSTDTQYF. The CDR3 nucleotides are TGTGCCAGCAGTATCATCGGGGTTAGCACAGATACGCAGTATTTT. The chain joins TRBV28 to TRBJ2-3; tentative D call: TRBD2 (5 bases). Trimming shortened V by 5 bases and J by 0 bases, and 12 bases separated the two germline ends. The CDR3 has 15 amino acids. Germline V gives CDR1 MDHEN, CDR2 SYDVKM.

This clonotype came up once. The V gene is TRBV3-1, the J gene TRBJ1-1; weak D call: TRBD1 (5 bases). V shed 4 bases and J shed 4 bases, with 10 bases lying between them. The CDR3 is 13 amino acids. Germline CDR1 and CDR2: LGHDT and YNNKEL (reference sequence). The CDR3: CASSPPGITEAFF. DNA of the CDR3: TGTGCCAGCAGCCCTCCAGGGATCACTGAAGCTTTCTTT.

V gene TRBV20-1 combines with J gene TRBJ2-3, with 11 bases identical to TRBD2. CDR1 is DFQATT and CDR2 is SNEGSKA in the germline V gene (reference sequence). Unmatched junction bases numbered 6, after V lost 8 bases and J lost 2 bases. CDR3 length: 14 amino acids. CDR3 sequence: CSSPSGGYTDTQYF. The DNA for the CDR3 is TGCAGTAGTCCTAGCGGGGGGTACACAGATACGCAGTATTTT.

The chain has TRBV5-1 and TRBJ1-3; 8 bases are shared with TRBD1. Germline assignment: CDR1 SGHRS and CDR2 YFSETQ. This CDR3 is built from 16 residues. V shed 0 bases and J 5 bases; nucleotides not matched to a gene: 7. The CDR3 protein is CASSLGDRTTRNTIYF. CDR3 sequence (DNA): TGCGCCAGCAGCTTGGGGGACAGGACGACCAGAAACACCATATATTTT.

The V gene is TRBV4-3, the J gene TRBJ1-1; D is possibly TRBD1 (5 bases). The V gene's germline CDR1 is LGHNA and CDR2 YSLEER. The CDR3 totals 15 residues. V lost 2 bases and J lost 1, with 11 bases in between. CDR3 in amino acids: CASSQSSRGNTEAFF. CDR3 sequence (DNA): TGCGCCAGCAGCCAAAGCAGTAGGGGGAACACTGAAGCTTTCTTT.

The genes are TRBV12-3 or TRBV12-4 and TRBJ2-7; TRBD2 might be the D (6 bases). V lost 2 bases to trimming and J lost 2 bases, with 16 bases between them. The CDR3 is made up of 16 amino acids. The CDR3 region is CASSLHSGRRTYEQYF. CDR3 nucleotide sequence: TGTGCCAGCAGTTTACATAGCGGTAGAAGAACCTACGAGCAGTACTTC.

This clonotype was found a few times. The chain is built from TRBV7-8 and TRBJ2-6; D remains unclear. Between the trimmed V and J ends, which lost 5 bases and 3 bases, there was a span of 5 bases. Germline V CDR1 and CDR2: SGHVS, FQNEAQ. There are 13 residues in the CDR3. The DNA of the CDR3 is TGTGCCAGCAGCATGGATGGGGCCAACGTCCTGACTTTC. Its translation is CASSMDGANVLTF.

This chain joins TRBV23-1 and TRBJ1-5; D gene uncertain. TRBV23-1 is known as an ORF, though its function is uncertain. V lost 3 bases to trimming and J lost 2 bases, with 8 bases between them. This CDR3 has 14 amino acids. The DNA of the CDR3 is TGCGCCAGCAGTCATACGTATGGCAATCAGCCCCAGCATTTT. As protein: CASSHTYGNQPQHF.

This clonotype appeared once. The rearrangement joins TRBV19 to TRBJ2-2, with D possibly being TRBD1 (7 bases). Deletions cut 7 bases from V and 7 bases from J, with 22 bases between. The CDR3 sequence is 16 residues long. From germline, CDR1 is LNHDA and CDR2 SQIVND (reference sequence). The CDR3 nucleotides read TGTGCCAGTACCATGGGGTTTGGAGGGGGCCGCGGGGAGCTGTTTTTT. As protein: CASTMGFGGGRGELFF.

The genes are TRBV10-3 and TRBJ2-6; D not resolved. V lost 6 bases and J lost 3, with 3 bases in between. This CDR3 spans 12 amino acids. Per germline, CDR1 ENHRY and CDR2 SYGVKD. In nucleotides, the CDR3 is TGTGCCATCAGCGTTGGGGCCAACGTCCTGACTTTC. Translation gives CAISVGANVLTF.

The chain uses TRBV7-2 and TRBJ2-2; D might be TRBD2 (6 bases). The CDR3 totals 15 residues. V was pared by 1 base and J by 5 bases, with 11 bases between. Germline CDR1 and CDR2: SGHTA and FQGNSA. CDR3 DNA sequence: TGTGCCAGCAGCTTAGACGGTGGGGGGACCGGGGAGCTGTTTTTT. Encoded protein: CASSLDGGGTGELFF.

The chain employs TRBV24-1 and TRBJ2-7; D unclear. The CDR3 sequence is 14 residues long. CDR1 is KGHDR, CDR2 SFDVKD, per germline. Trimming shortened V by 5 bases and J by 5 bases, and 15 bases separated the two germline ends. CDR3 nucleotides: TGTGCCACCAGTGGGTTTCCCCCTCAGGACGAGCAGTACTTC. The encoded protein is CATSGFPPQDEQYF.

The CDR3 sequence: CASSPRPGKDNEQFF. The CDR3 coding sequence is TGTGCCAGCTCACCCAGACCCGGAAAAGACAATGAGCAGTTCTTC. The chain joins TRBV18 to TRBJ2-1; no clear D gene. This CDR3 spans 15 amino acids. V lost 3 bases to trimming and J lost 5 bases, with 14 bases between them. From germline, CDR1 is KGHSH and CDR2 LQKENI.

The genes are TRBV24-1 and TRBJ1-5, with 9 bases that match TRBD1. The CDR3 covers 14 residues. Losses at the gene ends were 7 bases for V and 6 bases for J; bases not matched to a gene: 6. Germline lookup yields CDR1 KGHDR and CDR2 SFDVKD. The CDR3 sequence: CATSEGQGFQPQHF. CDR3 DNA sequence: TGTGCCACCAGCGAAGGACAGGGGTTTCAGCCCCAGCATTTT.

The gene calls are TRBV13 and TRBJ2-5; D call uncertain. The V end was cut by 4 bases, the J end by 0 bases, with 9 bases between. Germline V CDR1 and CDR2: PRHDT, FYEKMQ (reference sequence). The CDR3 extends over 14 amino acids. CDR3 sequence: CASSYLTHQETQYF. The CDR3, as DNA: TGTGCCAGCAGCTATTTAACCCACCAAGAGACCCAGTACTTC.

The chain links TRBV2 to TRBJ1-2; tentatively, D is TRBD1 (6 bases). This CDR3 spans 14 amino acids. Trimming cost V 3 bases and J 6 bases, with 14 bases left between them. The germline CDR1 and CDR2 sequences are SNHLY and FYNNEI. The CDR3 protein is CASSDFGGGNGYTF. The CDR3 DNA reads TGTGCCAGCAGTGATTTCGGGGGCGGGAATGGCTACACCTTC.